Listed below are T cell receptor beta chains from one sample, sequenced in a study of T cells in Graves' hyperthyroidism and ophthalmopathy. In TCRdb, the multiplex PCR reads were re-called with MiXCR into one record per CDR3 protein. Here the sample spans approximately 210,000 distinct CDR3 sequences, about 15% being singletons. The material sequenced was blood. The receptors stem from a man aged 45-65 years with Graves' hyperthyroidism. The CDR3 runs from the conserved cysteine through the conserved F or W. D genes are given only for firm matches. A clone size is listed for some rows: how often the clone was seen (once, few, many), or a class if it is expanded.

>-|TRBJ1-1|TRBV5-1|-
CASSLYGQGGTEAFF
TGCGCCAGCAGCTTGTACGGGCAGGGTGGGACTGAAGCTTTCTTT
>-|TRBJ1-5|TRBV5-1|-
CASSTGPGQPQHF
TGCGCCAGCTCTACAGGGCCGGGTCAGCCCCAGCATTTT
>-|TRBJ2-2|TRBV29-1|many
CSVGQGRRTGELFF
TGCAGCGTTGGCCAGGGAAGGCGGACCGGGGAGCTGTTTTTT
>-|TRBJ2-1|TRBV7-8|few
CASSLVSVGGGNEQFF
TGTGCCAGCAGCTTAGTATCGGTCGGGGGTGGAAATGAGCAGTTCTTC
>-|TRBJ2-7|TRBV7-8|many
CASRGGRRGYYEQYF
TGTGCCAGCAGGGGGGGCCGGCGGGGCTACTACGAGCAGTACTTC
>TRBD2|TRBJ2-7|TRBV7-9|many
CASSPVVLTSGRVYEQYF
TGTGCCAGCAGCCCGGTGGTCCTGACTAGCGGGAGGGTCTACGAGCAGTACTTC
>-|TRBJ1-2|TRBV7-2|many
CASSSNSRGNGYTF
TGTGCCAGCAGCTCCAACTCCAGGGGTAATGGCTACACCTTC
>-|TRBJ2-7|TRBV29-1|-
CSVEDQTGYSYEQYF
TGCAGCGTTGAAGATCAGACAGGCTATAGCTACGAGCAGTACTTC
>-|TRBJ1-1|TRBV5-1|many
CASSLGAGNTEAFF
TGTGCCAGCAGCTTAGGAGCGGGGAACACTGAAGCTTTCTTT
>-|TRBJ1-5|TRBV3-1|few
CASSQIRDNQPQHF
TGTGCCAGCAGCCAAATCAGGGACAATCAGCCCCAGCATTTT
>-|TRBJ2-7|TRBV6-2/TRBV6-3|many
CASSYDSTYEQYF
TGTGCCAGCAGTTACGACAGTACCTACGAGCAGTACTTC
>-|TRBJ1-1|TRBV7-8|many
CASSYIGTEAFF
TGTGCCAGCAGCTATATCGGCACTGAAGCTTTCTTT
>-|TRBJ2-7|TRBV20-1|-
CSARSEGQSYEQYF
TGCAGTGCTAGGTCCGAAGGACAGTCCTACGAGCAGTACTTC
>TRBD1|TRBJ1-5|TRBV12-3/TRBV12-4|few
CASSWGQGLQPQHF
TGTGCCAGCAGTTGGGGACAGGGGCTTCAGCCCCAGCATTTT
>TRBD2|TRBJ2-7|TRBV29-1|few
CSVTSGSTYEQYF
TGCAGCGTGACTAGCGGGAGTACCTACGAGCAGTACTTC
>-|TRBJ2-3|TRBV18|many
CASSPSGGGTDTQYF
TGTGCCAGCTCACCTTCGGGCGGGGGCACAGATACGCAGTATTTT
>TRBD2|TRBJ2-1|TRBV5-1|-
CASSLVAGGPYNEQFF
TGCGCCAGCAGCTTGGTAGCGGGAGGGCCTTACAATGAGCAGTTCTTC
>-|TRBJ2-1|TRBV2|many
CASSGTDEYNEQFF
TGTGCCAGCAGTGGAACGGACGAATACAATGAGCAGTTCTTC
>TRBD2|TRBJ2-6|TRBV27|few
CASSLWVAGSSGANVLTF
TGTGCCAGCAGTTTATGGGTAGCGGGGAGCTCTGGGGCCAACGTCCTGACTTTC
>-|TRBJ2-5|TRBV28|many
CASSQQSRETQYF
TGTGCCAGCAGCCAACAGTCGCGAGAGACCCAGTACTTC
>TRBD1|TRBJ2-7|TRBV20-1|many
CSAMGRGQSGAYEQYF
TGCAGTGCTATGGGCAGGGGGCAGTCCGGGGCCTACGAGCAGTACTTC
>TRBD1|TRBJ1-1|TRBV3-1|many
CASSDRATEAFF
TGTGCCAGCTCGGACAGGGCAACTGAAGCTTTCTTT
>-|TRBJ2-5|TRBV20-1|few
CSASPGGLSQETQYF
TGCAGTGCTAGCCCTGGAGGCCTATCCCAAGAGACCCAGTACTTC
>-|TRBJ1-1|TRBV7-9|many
CASTQSTANTEAFF
TGTGCCAGCACCCAGTCGACAGCCAACACTGAAGCTTTCTTT
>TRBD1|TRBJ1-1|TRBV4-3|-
CASSQEGQGDTEAFF
TGCGCCAGCAGCCAAGAAGGGCAGGGGGACACTGAAGCTTTCTTT
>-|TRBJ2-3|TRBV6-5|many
CASSYSSPPDTQYF
TGTGCCAGCAGTTACTCGTCGCCGCCAGATACGCAGTATTTT
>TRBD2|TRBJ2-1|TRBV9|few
CASSVASGVSYNEQFF
TGTGCCAGCAGCGTAGCAAGCGGGGTCTCCTACAATGAGCAGTTCTTC
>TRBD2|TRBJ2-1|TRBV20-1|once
CSARSGSIAGGPWDEQFF
TGCAGTGCCAGATCCGGTTCCATAGCGGGAGGGCCCTGGGATGAGCAGTTCTTC
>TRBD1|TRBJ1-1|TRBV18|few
CASSPFRQGRTGTEAFF
TGTGCCAGCTCACCTTTTCGACAGGGGCGTACTGGCACTGAAGCTTTCTTT
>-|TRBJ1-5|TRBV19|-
CASSILGDQPQHF
TGTGCCAGTAGTATCTTAGGGGATCAGCCCCAGCATTTT
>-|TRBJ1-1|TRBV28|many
CASSLISAQLINTEAFF
TGTGCCAGCAGTTTAATCTCGGCACAGCTTATCAACACTGAAGCTTTCTTT
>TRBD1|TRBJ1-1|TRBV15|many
CATSRDRGSSTTEAFF
TGTGCCACCAGCAGAGACAGGGGGTCTTCCACCACTGAAGCTTTCTTT
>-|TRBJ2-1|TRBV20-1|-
CSARDGTPGEQFF
TGCAGTGCTAGAGATGGCACTCCCGGAGAGCAGTTCTTC
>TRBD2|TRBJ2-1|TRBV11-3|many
CASSPFRTGGYNEQFF
TGTGCCAGCAGCCCTTTCAGGACGGGAGGGTACAATGAGCAGTTCTTC
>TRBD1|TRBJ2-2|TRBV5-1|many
CASSTWTGGTGELFF
TGCGCCAGCAGCACCTGGACAGGTGGAACCGGGGAGCTGTTTTTT
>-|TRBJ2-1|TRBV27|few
CASSLREYNEQFF
TGTGCCAGCAGTCTCCGGGAGTACAATGAGCAGTTCTTC
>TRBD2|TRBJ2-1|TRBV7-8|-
CASSLLAGGLSSYNEQFF
TGTGCCAGCAGCTTACTAGCGGGAGGGCTGAGCTCCTACAATGAGCAGTTCTTC
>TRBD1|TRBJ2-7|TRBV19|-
CASSAGTGGDEQYF
TGTGCCAGTAGTGCCGGGACAGGGGGCGACGAGCAGTACTTC
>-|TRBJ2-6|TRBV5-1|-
CASSLDGSGANVLTF
TGCGCCAGCAGCTTGGATGGCTCTGGGGCCAACGTCCTGACTTTC
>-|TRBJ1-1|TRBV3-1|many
CASSGTTDTEAFF
TGTGCCAGCAGCGGAACGACGGACACTGAAGCTTTCTTT
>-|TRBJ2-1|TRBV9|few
CASSVSGANNEQFF
TGTGCCAGCAGCGTTTCGGGAGCTAACAATGAGCAGTTCTTC
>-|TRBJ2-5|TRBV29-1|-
CSVAGSQRQETQYF
TGCAGCGTTGCCGGGAGCCAGAGACAAGAGACCCAGTACTTC
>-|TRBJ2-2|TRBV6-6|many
CASSYPNTGELFF
TGTGCCAGCAGTTACCCGAACACCGGGGAGCTGTTTTTT
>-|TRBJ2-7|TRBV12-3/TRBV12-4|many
CASSPYTLGYEQYF
TGTGCCAGCAGTCCTTATACCCTAGGCTACGAGCAGTACTTC
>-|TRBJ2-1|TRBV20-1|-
CSAIGHSGSSYNEQFF
TGCAGTGCTATAGGGCATAGCGGTAGCTCCTACAATGAGCAGTTCTTC
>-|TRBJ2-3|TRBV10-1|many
CASSGEAKDPDTQYF
TGCGCCAGCAGTGGAGAGGCAAAAGACCCAGATACGCAGTATTTT
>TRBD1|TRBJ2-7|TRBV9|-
CASSSRIGTGVFEQYF
TGTGCCAGCAGCTCAAGGATCGGGACAGGGGTATTCGAGCAGTACTTC
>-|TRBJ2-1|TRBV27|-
CASSFEGPSYNEQFF
TGTGCCAGCAGTTTTGAGGGTCCCTCCTACAATGAGCAGTTCTTC